This record covers a single TCR beta chain. Its cognate antigen has yet to be identified. Per-base quality was not reported, and no clone a single base away is much larger than it. The data are from a study of T cell responses to AZD1222 COVID-19 vaccine (dated by TCRdb to about 2021). Concerning the study at large: A total of about 230 trial participants underwent TCR sequencing, of whom 200 to 220 received two doses of AZD1222 and about 26 received two doses of the MenACWY control vaccine. Enrollment into the trials was organized by age into subgroups of 18-55, 56-69 and 70-plus years, and those subgroups contained roughly 150, 30 and 60 TCR-sequenced participants, respectively. Paper-wide results and their limitations: Conclusions about previously exposed vaccinees are limited, since just five to seven AZD1222 recipients were seropositive for SARS-CoV-2 at baseline. Most participants were white British and females outnumbered males, and the authors suggested that clonal diversity may have been underestimated. The 56-69-year group was small, and its depth increase did not reach significance, likely because of low power. After two AZD1222 doses, both the breadth and the depth of spike-specific TCRs were significantly higher than at day 0 and than in MenACWY recipients. Vaccine-associated CD4 TCRs spanned the whole spike protein, with dominant responses in regions 160-218 and 743-854. No day 14 peak-response samples were available, so repertoires were characterized only after the peak T cell response. Reportedly, almost half of the unique spike-specific TCRs recognized epitopes lying outside the regions that are mutated in the B.1.351 and B.1.1.7 variants.

The CDR3 regions of human TCRbeta chains were subjected to immunosequencing. On the study's bioinformatics: TCRs in the repertoires were compared against a reference library of SARS-CoV-2-specific TCRs that had been generated with the MIRA antigen-specificity platform. Breadth was defined as the fraction of unique TCRs that were SARS-CoV-2-associated, and depth was defined as the fraction of total T cells that were SARS-CoV-2-associated. Using the MIRA data, every spike-specific TCR was mapped to the spike region that the TCR reacted to and assigned to either a CD4 or a CD8 class. Log10-transformed breadth and depth values were compared by one-way ANOVA with Sidak's multiple comparisons tests. TCRdb obtained this table from immuneACCESS and retained in-frame rearrangements with V and J assigned. These tables miss some clones; where compared with another copy, unresolved V genes account for less than half of the shortfall, and the remainder is unexplained. That table furnishes V, J and clone size, whereas the DNA furnished D and trimming. The sample table holds around 74,000 clones, of which about 92% were seen once. The ten largest clones represent roughly 7% of the sample.

This specimen's time point label, interpreted: baseline before first vaccination. This sample's treatment or condition label indicates: meningococcal conjugate vaccine given as trial control. Vaccinee samples were obtained from the UK trials COV001 and COV002, which included a single-blind randomized controlled phase 2/3 trial of AZD1222 (ChAdOx1 nCoV-19) in healthy adults. For TCRbeta chain sequencing, PBMC samples were collected from trial participants at day 0 and at day 28 after the second dose. CDR1 is given as SNHLY and CDR2 as FYNNEI, both from the germline V gene. The CDR3 numbers 14 residues from cysteine through phenylalanine. Just CDR3 DNA is preserved here, 42 bases in frame from base 1. V gives up 6 bases and J gives up 5 bases, and the segment between their germline ends measures 13 bases.

The sequence was obtained from an adult in good health. The specimen comprised peripheral blood, sampled on day 0 of MenACWY control vaccination. The rearrangement joined TRBV2 to TRBJ1-4; tentative D gene TRBD1, with 5 bases matching. DNA sequence: TGTGCCAGCAGCGACGGGGGTTGGAATGAAAAACTGTTTTTT. Translated, this is CASSDGGWNEKLFF.